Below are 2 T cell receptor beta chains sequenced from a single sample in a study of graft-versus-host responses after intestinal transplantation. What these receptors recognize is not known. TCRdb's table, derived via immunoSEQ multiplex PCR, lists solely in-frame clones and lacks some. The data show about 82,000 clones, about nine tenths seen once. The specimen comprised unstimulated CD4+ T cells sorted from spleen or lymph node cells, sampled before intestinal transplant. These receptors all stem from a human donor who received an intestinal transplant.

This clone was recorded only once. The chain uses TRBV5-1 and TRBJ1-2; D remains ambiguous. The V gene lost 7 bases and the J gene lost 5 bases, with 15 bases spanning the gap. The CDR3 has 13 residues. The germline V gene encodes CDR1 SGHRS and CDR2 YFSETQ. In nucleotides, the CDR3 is TGCGCCAGCGGCGACCGCCGGGAGTATGGCTACACCTTC. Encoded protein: CASGDRREYGYTF.

This chain's CDR3 is CASSPGTGTREQYF. The DNA of the CDR3 is TGTGCCAGCAGCCCCGGGACAGGGACGAGGGAGCAGTACTTC. This chain uses TRBV7-6 with TRBJ2-7; 9 nucleotides align to TRBD1. CDR1 SGHVS and CDR2 FNYEAQ come from the germline V gene. The CDR3 runs 14 residues. Trimming at V came to 5 bases and at J to 7 bases, leaving 9 bases not matched to a gene.